The subject of this entry is one TCR beta chain. The table came from immunoSEQ multiplex PCR; TCRdb's copy has only in-frame clones and leaves some out. This table has 400,000 to 550,000 clones, roughly 91% appearing once. The data derive from a study of blood T cell repertoires in COVID-19. The specimen sequenced was peripheral blood. The receptor was isolated from a woman in her twenties or thirties with acute or convalescent COVID-19.

The CDR3 here is CASSLAGVYNEQFF. CDR3 bases: TGTGCCAGCAGTTTGGCGGGGGTATACAATGAGCAGTTCTTC. V is TRBV27 and J is TRBJ2-1; 7 bases are a match to TRBD2. Losses at the gene ends were 3 bases for V and 4 bases for J; bases not matched to a gene: 3. The CDR3 consists of 14 residues. Germline CDR1 reads MNHEY; CDR2 reads SMNVEV (reference sequence).